This T cell receptor beta chain was found in a study of blood T cell repertoires in COVID-19. Study context: COVID-19 samples, acute and convalescent, were from the United States, Italy and Spain.

The CDR3 extends over 17 amino acids. Germline CDR1 GTSNPN, CDR2 SVGIG (reference sequence). V lost 4 bases, J lost 6 bases, and 28 bases lay in between. TCRdb's table, derived via immunoSEQ multiplex PCR, lists solely in-frame clones and lacks some. There are around 250,000 clones in the sample; approximately 86% occur only once, and about 1.5% lies in the top ten. Participants came from about 24 US areas, aged roughly 18 to 95 years. Membership in each cohort depended on participant-reported clinical history. Two negative PCRs, clearance, or symptom resolution had been documented for recovered Cohort 3 donors.

This TCR came from a woman aged 50 to 60 who had recovered from COVID-19. The chain links TRBV30 to TRBJ2-7, with D perhaps TRBD2 (6 bases). The material sequenced was PBMCs or T cells enriched from blood (not recorded which). DNA of the CDR3: TGTGCCTGGAAATCCCCTCTAGTTGCGGGGCCGGAAAGCGAGCAGTACTTC. This codes for CAWKSPLVAGPESEQYF.